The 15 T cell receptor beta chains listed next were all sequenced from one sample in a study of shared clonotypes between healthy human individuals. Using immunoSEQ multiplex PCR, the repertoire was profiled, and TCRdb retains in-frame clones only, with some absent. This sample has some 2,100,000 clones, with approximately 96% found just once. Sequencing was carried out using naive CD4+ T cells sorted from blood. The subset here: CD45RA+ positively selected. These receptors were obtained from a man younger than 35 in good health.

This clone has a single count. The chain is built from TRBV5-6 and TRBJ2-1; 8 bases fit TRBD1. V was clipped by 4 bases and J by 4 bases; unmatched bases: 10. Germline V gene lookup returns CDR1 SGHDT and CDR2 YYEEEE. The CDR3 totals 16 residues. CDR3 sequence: CASSIATGAAYNEQFF. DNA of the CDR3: TGTGCCAGCAGCATAGCGACAGGGGCGGCGTACAATGAGCAGTTCTTC.

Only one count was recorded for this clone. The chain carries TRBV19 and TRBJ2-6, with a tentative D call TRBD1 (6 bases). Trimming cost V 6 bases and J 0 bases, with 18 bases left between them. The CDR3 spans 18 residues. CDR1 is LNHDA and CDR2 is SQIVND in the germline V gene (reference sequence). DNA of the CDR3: TGTGCCAGTAGCGACCAGACAGGATATTCCTCTGGGGCCAACGTCCTGACTTTC. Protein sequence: CASSDQTGYSSGANVLTF.

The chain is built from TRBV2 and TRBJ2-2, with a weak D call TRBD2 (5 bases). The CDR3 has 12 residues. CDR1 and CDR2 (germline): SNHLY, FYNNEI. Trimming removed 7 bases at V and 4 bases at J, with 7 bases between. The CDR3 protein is CASTGFTGELFF. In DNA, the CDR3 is TGTGCCAGCACGGGGTTCACCGGGGAGCTGTTTTTT.

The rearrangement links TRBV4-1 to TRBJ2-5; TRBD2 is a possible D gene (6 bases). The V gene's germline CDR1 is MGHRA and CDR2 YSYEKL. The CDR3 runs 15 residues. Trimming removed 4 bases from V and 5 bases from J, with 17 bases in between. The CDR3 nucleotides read TGCGCCAGCAGCCCCCAACAGCAACGGGGGGAGACCCAGTACTTC. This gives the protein CASSPQQQRGETQYF.

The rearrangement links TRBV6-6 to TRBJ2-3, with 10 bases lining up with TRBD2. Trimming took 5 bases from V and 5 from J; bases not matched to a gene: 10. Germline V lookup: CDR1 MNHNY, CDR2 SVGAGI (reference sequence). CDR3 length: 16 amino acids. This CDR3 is CASSTSERGGKDTQYF. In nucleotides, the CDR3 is TGTGCCAGCAGTACCTCGGAGCGGGGGGGGAAAGATACGCAGTATTTT.

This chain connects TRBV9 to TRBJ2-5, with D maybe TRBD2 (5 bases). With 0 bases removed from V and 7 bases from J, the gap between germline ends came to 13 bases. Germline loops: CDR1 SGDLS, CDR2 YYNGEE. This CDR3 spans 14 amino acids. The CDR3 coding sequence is TGTGCCAGCAGCGTAGCGCCACGGGGTGGGACCCAGTACTTC. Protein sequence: CASSVAPRGGTQYF. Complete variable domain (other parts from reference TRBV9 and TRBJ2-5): DSGVTQTPKHLITATGQRVTLRCSPRSGDLSVYWYQQSLDQGLQFLIQYYNGEERAKGNILERFSAQQFPDLHSELNLSSLELGDSALYFCASSVAPRGGTQYFGPGTRLLVL.

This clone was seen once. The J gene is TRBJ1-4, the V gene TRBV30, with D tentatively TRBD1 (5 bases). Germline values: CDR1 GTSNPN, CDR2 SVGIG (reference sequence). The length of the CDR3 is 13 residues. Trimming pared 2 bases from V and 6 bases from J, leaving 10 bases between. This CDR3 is CAWSQGWYEKLFF. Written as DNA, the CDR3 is TGTGCCTGGAGTCAGGGTTGGTATGAAAAACTGTTTTTT.

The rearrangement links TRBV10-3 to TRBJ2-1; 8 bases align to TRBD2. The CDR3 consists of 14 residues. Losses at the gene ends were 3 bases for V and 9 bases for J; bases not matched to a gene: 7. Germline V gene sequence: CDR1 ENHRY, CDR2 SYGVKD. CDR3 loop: CAISDLAGGSEQFF. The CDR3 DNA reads TGTGCCATCAGTGACCTAGCGGGCGGGAGTGAGCAGTTCTTC.

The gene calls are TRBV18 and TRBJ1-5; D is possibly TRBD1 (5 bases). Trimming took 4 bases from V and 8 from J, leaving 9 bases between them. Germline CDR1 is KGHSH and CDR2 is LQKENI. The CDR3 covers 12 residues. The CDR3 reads CASSRMGEPQHF. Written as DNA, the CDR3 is TGTGCCAGCTCACGGATGGGGGAGCCCCAGCATTTT.

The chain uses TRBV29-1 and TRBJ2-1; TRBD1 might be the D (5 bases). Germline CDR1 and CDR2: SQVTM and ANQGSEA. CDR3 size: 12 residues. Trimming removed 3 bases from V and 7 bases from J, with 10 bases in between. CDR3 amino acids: CSVDRVGNEQFF. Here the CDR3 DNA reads TGCAGCGTTGACAGGGTCGGAAATGAGCAGTTCTTC.

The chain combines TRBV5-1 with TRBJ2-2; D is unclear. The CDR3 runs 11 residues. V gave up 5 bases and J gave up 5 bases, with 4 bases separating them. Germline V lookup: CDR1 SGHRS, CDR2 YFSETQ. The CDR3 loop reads CASRITGELFF. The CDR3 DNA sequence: TGCGCCAGCAGGATAACCGGGGAGCTGTTTTTT.

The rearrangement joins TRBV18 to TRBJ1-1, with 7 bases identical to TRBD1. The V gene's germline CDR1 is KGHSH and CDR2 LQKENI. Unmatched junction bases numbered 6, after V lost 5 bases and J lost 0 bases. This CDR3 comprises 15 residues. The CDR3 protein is CASSSNRGLNTEAFF. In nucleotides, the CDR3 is TGTGCCAGCTCATCAAACAGGGGACTGAACACTGAAGCTTTCTTT.

The CDR3 here is CASSIGQGAYYEQFF. The CDR3 nucleotides read TGCGCCAGCAGCATCGGACAGGGGGCATACTATGAGCAGTTCTTC. This chain connects TRBV5-1 to TRBJ2-1; TRBD1 matches at 11 bases. The V gene's germline CDR1 is SGHRS and CDR2 YFSETQ. With 4 bases clipped from V and 8 bases from J, the junction kept 8 bases outside the gene matches. The CDR3 contains 15 residues.

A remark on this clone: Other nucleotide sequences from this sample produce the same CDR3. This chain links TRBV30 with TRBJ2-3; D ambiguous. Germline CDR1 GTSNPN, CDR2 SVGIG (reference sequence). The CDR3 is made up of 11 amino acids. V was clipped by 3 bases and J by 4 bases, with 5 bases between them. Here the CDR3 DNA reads TGTGCCTGGAGCCGCCCAGATACGCAGTATTTT. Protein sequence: CAWSRPDTQYF.

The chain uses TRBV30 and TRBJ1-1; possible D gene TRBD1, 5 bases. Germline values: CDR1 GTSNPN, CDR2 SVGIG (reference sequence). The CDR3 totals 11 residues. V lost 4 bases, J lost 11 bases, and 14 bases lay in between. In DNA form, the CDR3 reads TGTGCCTGGAAAGGCAGGGATGTCGCTTTCTTT. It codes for CAWKGRDVAFF.